This T cell receptor (beta chain) was captured in a study of blood T cells in healthy people across ages. General study results and limits: There were more naive CD4+ cells and higher diversity in long-lived donors than in aged donors.

Primers used in a second PCR of about 6 to 12 cycles were a sample-barcoded 5' primer and a J-beta primer mix. TCRdb recomputed calls from the 5' RACE reads with MiXCR, one row per CDR3 protein. The table has fewer than 950,000 distinct CDR3 sequences, 53% seen once; the top ten hold about two fifths. Of note for this clonotype: Its antigen is still unknown.

CDR3 length: 14 amino acids. V lost 2 bases to trimming and J lost 14 bases, with 20 bases between them. Germline V CDR1 and CDR2: MNHNY, SVGAGI (reference sequence). This chain uses TRBV6-6 with TRBJ2-3, with a weak D call TRBD1 (5 bases). The sample comprised blood. This receptor was obtained from a man at least 80 years old in good health. The chain's CDR3 is CASSYLAGQGYAYF. The CDR3 DNA is TGTGCCAGCAGTTACCTGGCAGGTCAGGGATACGCGTATTTT.